This entry lists 6 T cell receptor beta chains sequenced from one sample in a study of blood T cell repertoires in COVID-19. Profiled with immunoSEQ multiplex PCR; TCRdb holds only in-frame clones, not every one. This sample has 60,000 to 75,000 clones, with around 85% found just once. Sequencing was carried out using peripheral blood. These receptors were taken from a woman older than 75 with active or convalescent COVID-19.

This clone has more than one count but fewer than ten. This chain connects TRBV6-2 or TRBV6-3 to TRBJ1-1, with no clear D. With 6 bases removed from V and 1 base from J, the gap between germline ends came to 12 bases. CDR1 is MNHEY, CDR2 SVGEGT, per germline. The CDR3 has 14 amino acids. The CDR3 loop is CASSPRLPNTEAFF. The CDR3 DNA follows: TGTGCCAGCAGCCCCAGACTACCGAACACTGAAGCTTTCTTT.

V is TRBV4-1 and J is TRBJ2-1, with 10 nucleotides matching TRBD2. The CDR3 runs 16 residues. Germline lookup yields CDR1 MGHRA and CDR2 YSYEKL. V was pared by 1 base and J by 8 bases, with 8 bases of the junction left unmatched. CDR3 residues: CASSQVWTSGGDEQFF. The CDR3 DNA follows: TGCGCCAGCAGCCAAGTTTGGACTAGCGGTGGGGATGAGCAGTTCTTC.

This sequence joins TRBV6-5 and TRBJ2-3, with D tentatively TRBD2 (5 bases). Germline CDR1 and CDR2: MNHEY and SVGAGI. The CDR3 spans 16 residues. The germline V and J ends were trimmed by 4 bases and 3 bases, with 17 bases remaining between them. The CDR3 protein is CASSSRPGESTDTQYF. As DNA, the CDR3 is TGTGCCAGCAGTTCACGACCCGGGGAGTCGACAGATACGCAGTATTTT.

The rearrangement joins TRBV27 to TRBJ2-7; D may be TRBD1 (6 bases). This CDR3 spans 13 amino acids. Trimming took 2 bases from V and 6 from J, leaving 11 bases between them. In germline, CDR1 is MNHEY, CDR2 SMNVEV (reference sequence). CDR3 loop: CASSLGQLREQYF. The CDR3 coding sequence is TGTGCCAGCAGTTTAGGACAGTTACGCGAGCAGTACTTC.

The chain joins TRBV30 to TRBJ2-4, with TRBD2 identical over 7 bases. Germline V CDR1 and CDR2: GTSNPN, SVGIG (reference sequence). This CDR3 is 14 amino acids long. Trimming took 5 bases from V and 12 from J; bases not matched to a gene: 16. The DNA for the CDR3 is TGTGCCTGGGGGGAGGGGCCACAGGAGTCTCATCAGTACTTC. Translation: CAWGEGPQESHQYF.

The chain combines TRBV6-6 with TRBJ1-3, with no clear D. The CDR3 runs 14 residues. V was shortened by 8 bases and J by 0 bases, with 11 bases between the two germline ends. The germline V gene has CDR1 MNHNY and CDR2 SVGAGI (reference sequence). CDR3 DNA: TGTGCCAGCTTTGGGCAATTCTCTGGAAACACCATATATTTT. It yields the protein CASFGQFSGNTIYF.